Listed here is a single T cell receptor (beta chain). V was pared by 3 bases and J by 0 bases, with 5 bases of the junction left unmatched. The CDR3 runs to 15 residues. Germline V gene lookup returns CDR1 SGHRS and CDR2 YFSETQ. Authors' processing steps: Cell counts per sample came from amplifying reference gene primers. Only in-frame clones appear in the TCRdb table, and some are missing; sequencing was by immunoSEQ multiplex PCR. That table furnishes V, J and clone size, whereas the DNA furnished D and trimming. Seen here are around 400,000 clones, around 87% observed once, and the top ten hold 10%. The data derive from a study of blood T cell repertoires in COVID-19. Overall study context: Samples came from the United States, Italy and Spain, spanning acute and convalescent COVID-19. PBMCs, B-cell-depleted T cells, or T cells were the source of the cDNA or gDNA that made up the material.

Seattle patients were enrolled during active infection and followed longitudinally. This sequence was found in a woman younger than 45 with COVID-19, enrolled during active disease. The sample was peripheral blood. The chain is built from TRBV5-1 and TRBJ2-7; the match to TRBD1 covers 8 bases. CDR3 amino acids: CASSSFTGGSYEQYF. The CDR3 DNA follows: TGCGCCAGCAGCTCGTTTACAGGGGGCTCCTACGAGCAGTACTTC.